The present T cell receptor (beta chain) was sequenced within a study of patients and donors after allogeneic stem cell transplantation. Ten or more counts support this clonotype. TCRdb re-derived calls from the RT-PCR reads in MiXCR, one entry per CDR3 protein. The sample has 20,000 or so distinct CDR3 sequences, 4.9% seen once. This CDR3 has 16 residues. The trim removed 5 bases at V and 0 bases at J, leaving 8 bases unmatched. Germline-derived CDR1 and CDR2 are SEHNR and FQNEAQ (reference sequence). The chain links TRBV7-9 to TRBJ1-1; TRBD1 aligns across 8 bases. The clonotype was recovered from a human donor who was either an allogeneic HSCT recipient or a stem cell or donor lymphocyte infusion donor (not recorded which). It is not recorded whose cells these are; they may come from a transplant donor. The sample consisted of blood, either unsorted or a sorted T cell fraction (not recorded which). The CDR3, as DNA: TGTGCCAGCAGCCGAGGACAGGGCGTTTTGAACACTGAAGCTTTCTTT. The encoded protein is CASSRGQGVLNTEAFF.